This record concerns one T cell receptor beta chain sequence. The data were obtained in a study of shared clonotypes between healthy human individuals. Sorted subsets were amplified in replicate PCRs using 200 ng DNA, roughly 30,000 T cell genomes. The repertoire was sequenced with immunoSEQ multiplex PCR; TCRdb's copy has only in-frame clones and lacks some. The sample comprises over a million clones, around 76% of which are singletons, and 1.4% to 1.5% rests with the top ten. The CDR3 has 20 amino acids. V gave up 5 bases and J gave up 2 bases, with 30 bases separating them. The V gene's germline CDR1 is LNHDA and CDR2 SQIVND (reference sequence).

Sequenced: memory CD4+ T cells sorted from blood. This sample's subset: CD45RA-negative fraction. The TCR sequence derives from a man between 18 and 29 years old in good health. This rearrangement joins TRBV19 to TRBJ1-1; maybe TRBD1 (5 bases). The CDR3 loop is CASSRPTMGTGTEFNTEAFF. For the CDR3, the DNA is TGTGCCAGTAGTCGCCCTACTATGGGAACCGGGACGGAGTTTAACACTGAAGCTTTCTTT.